These 15 T cell receptor beta chains share one sample of origin, sequenced in a study of cytomegalovirus exposure and HLA in healthy donors. The PCR made use of 60 Vbeta and 13 Jbeta primers. Here immunoSEQ multiplex PCR was the method, and the copy in TCRdb shows in-frame clones only, minus some. The sample has under 300,000 clones; 84% are singletons. Sequencing was done on a sample of PBMCs. These receptors all come from a middle-aged woman in good health and CMV-seropositive.

This clone was detected a few times. The V and J genes are TRBV18 and TRBJ2-7; 8 positions match TRBD1. The CDR3 sequence is 14 residues long. Per germline, CDR1 KGHSH and CDR2 LQKENI. J gave up 6 bases and V 3 bases, and 7 bases lay outside the gene matches. CDR3: CASSPGQGRAEQYF. CDR3 DNA: TGTGCCAGCTCACCCGGACAGGGAAGGGCCGAGCAGTACTTC. Full variable domain (rest looked up from reference TRBV18 and TRBJ2-7): NAGVMQNPRHLVRRRGQEARLRCSPMKGHSHVYWYRQLPEEGLKFMVYLQKENIIDESGMPKERFSAEFPKEGPSILRIQQVVRGDSAAYFCASSPGQGRAEQYFGPGTRLTVT.

The gene calls are TRBV5-1 and TRBJ1-2, with TRBD1 identical over 11 bases. Germline CDR1 reads SGHRS; CDR2 reads YFSETQ. This CDR3 has 15 amino acids. With 2 bases clipped from V and 10 bases from J, the junction kept 10 bases outside the gene matches. DNA of the CDR3: TGCGCCAGCAGCTTTCCCGGACAGGGGGCGGATGTCTACACCTTC. Translation: CASSFPGQGADVYTF.

This rearrangement joins TRBV9 to TRBJ2-5; 8 positions match TRBD2. Germline-derived CDR1 and CDR2 are SGDLS and YYNGEE. The CDR3 is made up of 15 amino acids. Unmatched junction bases numbered 6, after V lost 4 bases and J lost 1 base. CDR3 sequence (DNA): TGTGCCAGCAGCTTTAGCGGGATGCTCCAAGAGACCCAGTACTTC. It yields the protein CASSFSGMLQETQYF.

This rearrangement joins TRBV27 to TRBJ1-1; 7 bases agree with TRBD1. J was trimmed by 11 bases and V by 3 bases; bases with no gene match: 6. Germline assignment: CDR1 MNHEY and CDR2 SMNVEV (reference sequence). There are 12 residues in the CDR3. For the CDR3, the DNA is TGTGCCAGCAGTTTCCGACAGGGTGAGGCTTTCTTT. Protein sequence: CASSFRQGEAFF.

In its sample, this clone was seen a few times. The chain uses TRBV6-5 and TRBJ1-6; 9 nucleotides match TRBD1. With V trimmed by 7 bases and J by 5 bases, 6 bases remained unmatched. Germline V gives CDR1 MNHEY, CDR2 SVGAGI. CDR3 size: 15 residues. CDR3 residues: CASTRQGGNNSPLHF. CDR3 in DNA: TGTGCCAGCACTCGACAGGGGGGGAATAATTCACCCCTCCACTTT.

The chain links TRBV5-6 to TRBJ2-7; D is perhaps TRBD1 (6 bases). The V end lost 0 bases, the J end lost 0 bases, and 10 bases lay between the germline ends. Germline lookup yields CDR1 SGHDT and CDR2 YYEEEE. The CDR3 totals 15 residues. CDR3 protein: CASSLVGAPSYEQYF. In DNA, the CDR3 is TGTGCCAGCAGCTTGGTGGGGGCCCCCTCCTACGAGCAGTACTTC.

This clone was detected once. This sequence joins TRBV11-2 and TRBJ1-2; D call uncertain. V gave up 2 bases and J gave up 8 bases, with 18 bases separating them. This CDR3 comprises 15 residues. Per germline, CDR1 SGHAT and CDR2 FQNNGV. As DNA, the CDR3 is TGTGCCAGCAGCTTATATATCGGGAGAGGATCGGGCTACACCTTC. Residues: CASSLYIGRGSGYTF.

The chain couples TRBV28 to TRBJ1-5; 7 bases line up with TRBD1. Germline V lookup: CDR1 MDHEN, CDR2 SYDVKM. The trim removed 6 bases at V and 0 bases at J, leaving 5 bases unmatched. The CDR3 runs to 15 residues. CDR3 nucleotide sequence: TGTGCCAGCAGCACCGACAGGGTTAGCAATCAGCCCCAGCATTTT. Translated, it gives CASSTDRVSNQPQHF.

The V call is TRBV6-6, the J call TRBJ1-2; D gene uncertain. There are 13 residues in the CDR3. V was pared by 0 bases and J by 8 bases, with 10 bases between. From germline, CDR1 is MNHNY and CDR2 SVGAGI (reference sequence). CDR3 loop: CASSYSDLGGYTF. The CDR3, as DNA: TGTGCCAGCAGTTACTCAGATCTTGGCGGCTACACCTTC.

V is TRBV15 and J is TRBJ2-7, with D tentatively TRBD2 (5 bases). Trimming took 0 bases from V and 3 from J, leaving 12 bases between them. This CDR3 is built from 15 residues. Germline CDR1 and CDR2: LNHNV and YYDKDF (reference sequence). The CDR3 loop is CATSREPLADYEQYF. In DNA form, the CDR3 reads TGTGCCACCAGCAGAGAGCCCCTAGCCGACTACGAGCAGTACTTC.

This chain connects TRBV5-5 to TRBJ1-5, with D unresolved. The CDR3 covers 15 residues. Germline CDR1 is SGHKS and CDR2 is YYEKEE (reference sequence). Trimming cost V 1 base and J 1 base, with 9 bases left between them. CDR3 sequence (DNA): TGTGCCAGCAGCTTGTTGGGAGAAAGCAATCAGCCCCAGCATTTT. Encoded protein: CASSLLGESNQPQHF.

About this clone: This CDR3 is also generated by other DNA sequences in the sample. The rearrangement joins TRBV9 to TRBJ2-7; a weak D match, TRBD2 (5 bases). Between the trimmed V and J ends, which lost 4 bases and 0 bases, there was a span of 14 bases. The germline gives CDR1 SGDLS, CDR2 YYNGEE. This CDR3 is built from 15 residues. The CDR3 spells CASSPRTGSSYEQYF. The DNA for the CDR3 is TGTGCCAGCAGCCCCCGGACGGGGAGCTCCTACGAGCAGTACTTC.

The chain links TRBV27 to TRBJ2-7, with 12 nucleotides matching TRBD2. V was pared by 4 bases and J by 6 bases, with 10 bases of the junction left unmatched. The CDR3 is made up of 16 amino acids. Germline loops: CDR1 MNHEY, CDR2 SMNVEV (reference sequence). The CDR3 region is CASSSTTSGSSSEQYF. The CDR3 DNA sequence: TGTGCCAGCAGTTCAACGACTAGCGGGAGTTCGAGCGAGCAGTACTTC.

The chain combines TRBV27 with TRBJ1-2; 10 bases map to TRBD1. This CDR3 is built from 16 residues. V shed 0 bases and J 10 bases; nucleotides not matched to a gene: 11. Germline CDR1 reads MNHEY; CDR2 reads SMNVEV (reference sequence). The CDR3 nucleotides read TGTGCCAGCAGTTTATCCTCGGGACGACAGGGGGCGACCTACACCTTC. It codes for CASSLSSGRQGATYTF.

The V gene is TRBV5-5, the J gene TRBJ1-3; 7 nucleotides match TRBD1. CDR1 is SGHKS, CDR2 YYEKEE, per germline (reference sequence). CDR3 length equals 18 residues. J lost 0 bases, V lost 0 bases, and 9 bases had no gene match. CDR3 DNA: TGTGCCAGCAGCTTGGGGAAACAGGGGCCCCACTCTGGAAACACCATATATTTT. Translation: CASSLGKQGPHSGNTIYF.